This TCR beta chain was sequenced during a study of PD-1 blockade in classical Hodgkin lymphoma. Findings of the study overall: Reported findings placed baseline TCR diversity lower in newly diagnosed patients (compared with healthy donors).

Unmatched junction bases numbered 8, after V lost 5 bases and J lost 5 bases. This CDR3 spans 15 amino acids. CDR1 and CDR2 from the germline V gene are MNHNS and SASEGT. To note about this clone: The target antigen is unknown.

Using immunoSEQ multiplex PCR, the repertoire was profiled, and TCRdb retains in-frame clones only, with some absent. This sample has tens of thousands of clones; about 75% occur once, and the top ten carry approximately 12%. Time point given: cycle 4 day 1 (C4D1), after 6 weeks of nivolumab. All the patients suffered relapse after autologous stem cell transplantation, and brentuximab vedotin exposure differed. The sequencing used peripheral blood mononuclear cells (PBMCs), collected before the fourth cycle of nivolumab. The source of this sequence is a human donor with classical Hodgkin lymphoma. This sequence joins TRBV6-1 and TRBJ2-2; 7 bases fit TRBD1. The CDR3 DNA reads as TGTGCCAGCAGTACTACAGGGGCCTTAACCGGGGAGCTGTTTTTT. Translating it yields CASSTTGALTGELFF.